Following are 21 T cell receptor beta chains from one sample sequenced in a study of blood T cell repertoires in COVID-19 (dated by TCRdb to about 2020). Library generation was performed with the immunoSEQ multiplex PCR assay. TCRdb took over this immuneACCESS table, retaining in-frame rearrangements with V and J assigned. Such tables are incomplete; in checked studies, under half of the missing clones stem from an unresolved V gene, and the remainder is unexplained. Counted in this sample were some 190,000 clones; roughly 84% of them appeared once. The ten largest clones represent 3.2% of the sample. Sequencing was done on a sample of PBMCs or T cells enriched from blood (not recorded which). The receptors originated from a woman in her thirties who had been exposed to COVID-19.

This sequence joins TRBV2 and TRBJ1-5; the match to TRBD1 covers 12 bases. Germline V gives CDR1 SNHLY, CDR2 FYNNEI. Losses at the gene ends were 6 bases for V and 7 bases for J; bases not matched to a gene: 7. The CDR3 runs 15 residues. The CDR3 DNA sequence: TGTGCCAGCAGACTTCCCGGGACAGGGGGCCAGCCCCAGCATTTT. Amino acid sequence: CASRLPGTGGQPQHF.

The DNA of the CDR3 is TGTGCCAGCAGCTTAAACCCCCCCACTTTGGTGAACACTGAAGCTTTCTTT. This translates into CASSLNPPTLVNTEAFF. This chain uses TRBV13 with TRBJ1-1; unclear D gene. V lost 2 bases, J lost 0 bases, and 16 bases lay in between. Germline V lookup: CDR1 PRHDT, CDR2 FYEKMQ (reference sequence). CDR3 length: 17 amino acids.

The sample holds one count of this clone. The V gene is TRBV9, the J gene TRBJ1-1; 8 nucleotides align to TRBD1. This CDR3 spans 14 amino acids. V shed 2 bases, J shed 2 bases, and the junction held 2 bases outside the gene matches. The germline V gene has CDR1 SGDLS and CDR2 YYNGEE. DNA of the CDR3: TGTGCCAGCAGCGTGACAGGGGAAAACACTGAAGCTTTCTTT. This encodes CASSVTGENTEAFF.

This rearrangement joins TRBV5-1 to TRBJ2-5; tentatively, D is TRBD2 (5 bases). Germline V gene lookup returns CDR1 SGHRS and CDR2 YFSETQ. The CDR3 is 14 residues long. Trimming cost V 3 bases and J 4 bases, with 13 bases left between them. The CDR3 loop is CASSWELGGETQYF. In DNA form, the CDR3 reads TGCGCCAGCAGCTGGGAACTAGGAGGAGAGACCCAGTACTTC.

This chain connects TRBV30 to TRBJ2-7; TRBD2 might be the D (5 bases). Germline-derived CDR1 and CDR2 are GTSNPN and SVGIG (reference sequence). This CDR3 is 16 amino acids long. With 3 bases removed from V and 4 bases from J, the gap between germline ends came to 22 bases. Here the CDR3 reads CAWRYLGTSAEYEQYF. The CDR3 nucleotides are TGTGCCTGGAGGTACCTCGGAACCTCAGCGGAATACGAGCAGTACTTC.

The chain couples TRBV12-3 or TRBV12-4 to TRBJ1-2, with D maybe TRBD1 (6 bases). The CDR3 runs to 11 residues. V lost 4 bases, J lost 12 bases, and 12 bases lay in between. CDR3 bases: TGTGCCAGCAGTTCACAGGGCGGCCACACCTTC. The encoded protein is CASSSQGGHTF.

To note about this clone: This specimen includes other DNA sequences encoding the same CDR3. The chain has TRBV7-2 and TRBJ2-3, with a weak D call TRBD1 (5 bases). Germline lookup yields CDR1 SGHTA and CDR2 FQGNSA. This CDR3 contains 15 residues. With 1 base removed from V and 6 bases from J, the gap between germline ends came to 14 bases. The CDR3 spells CASSLGGGAGDTQYF. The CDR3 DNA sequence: TGTGCCAGCAGCTTAGGTGGTGGGGCTGGGGATACGCAGTATTTT.

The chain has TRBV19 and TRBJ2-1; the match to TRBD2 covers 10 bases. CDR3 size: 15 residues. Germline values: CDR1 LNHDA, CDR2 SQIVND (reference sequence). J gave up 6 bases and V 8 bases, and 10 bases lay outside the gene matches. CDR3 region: CASSRAGGRVNEQFF. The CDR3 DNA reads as TGTGCCAGTTCCCGAGCGGGGGGGCGGGTCAATGAGCAGTTCTTC. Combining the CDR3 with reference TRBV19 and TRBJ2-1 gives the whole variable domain DGGITQSPKYLFRKEGQNVTLSCEQNLNHDAMYWYRQDPGQGLRLIYYSQIVNDFQKGDIAEGYSVSREKKESFPLTVTSAQKNPTAFYLCASSRAGGRVNEQFFGPGTRLTVL.

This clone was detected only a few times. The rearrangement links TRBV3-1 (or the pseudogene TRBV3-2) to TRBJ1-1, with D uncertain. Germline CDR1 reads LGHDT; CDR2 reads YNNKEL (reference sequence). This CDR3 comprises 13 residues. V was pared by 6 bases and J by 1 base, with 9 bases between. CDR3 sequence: CASSLNKNTEAFF. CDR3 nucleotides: TGTGCCAGCAGTCTCAACAAGAACACTGAAGCTTTCTTT.

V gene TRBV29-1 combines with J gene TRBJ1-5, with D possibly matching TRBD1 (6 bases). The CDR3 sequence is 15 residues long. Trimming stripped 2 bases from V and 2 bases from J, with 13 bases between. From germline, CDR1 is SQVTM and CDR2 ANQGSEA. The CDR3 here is CSVEPRAGGNQPQHF. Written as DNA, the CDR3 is TGCAGCGTTGAACCCAGGGCAGGGGGCAATCAGCCCCAGCATTTT.

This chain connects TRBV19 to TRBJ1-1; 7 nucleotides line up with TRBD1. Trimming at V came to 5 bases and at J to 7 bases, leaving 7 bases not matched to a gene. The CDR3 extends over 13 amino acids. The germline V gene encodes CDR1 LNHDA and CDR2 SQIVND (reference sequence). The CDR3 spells CASSPGTVLEAFF. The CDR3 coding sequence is TGTGCCAGTAGTCCAGGGACAGTTCTTGAAGCTTTCTTT.

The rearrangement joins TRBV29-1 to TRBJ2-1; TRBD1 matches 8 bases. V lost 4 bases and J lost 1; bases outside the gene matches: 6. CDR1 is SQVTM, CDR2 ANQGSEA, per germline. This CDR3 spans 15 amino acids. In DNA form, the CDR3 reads TGCAGCGTTGGTGGACAGGGCCCATCCTACAATGAGCAGTTCTTC. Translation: CSVGGQGPSYNEQFF.

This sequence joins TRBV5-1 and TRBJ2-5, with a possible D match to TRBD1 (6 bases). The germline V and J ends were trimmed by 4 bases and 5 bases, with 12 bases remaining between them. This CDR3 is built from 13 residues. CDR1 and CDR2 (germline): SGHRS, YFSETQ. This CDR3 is CASSHSRGETQYF. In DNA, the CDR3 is TGCGCCAGCAGCCATTCTAGGGGGGAGACCCAGTACTTC.

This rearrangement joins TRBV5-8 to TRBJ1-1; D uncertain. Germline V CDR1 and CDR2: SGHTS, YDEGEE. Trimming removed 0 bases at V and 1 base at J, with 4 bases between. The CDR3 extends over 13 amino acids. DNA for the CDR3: TGTGCCAGCAGCTTGGGGCCGAACACTGAAGCTTTCTTT. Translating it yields CASSLGPNTEAFF.

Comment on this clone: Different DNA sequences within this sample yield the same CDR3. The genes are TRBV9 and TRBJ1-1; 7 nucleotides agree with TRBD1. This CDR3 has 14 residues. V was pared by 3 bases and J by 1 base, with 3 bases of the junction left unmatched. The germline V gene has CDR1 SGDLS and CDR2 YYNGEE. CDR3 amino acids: CASSAGTANTEAFF. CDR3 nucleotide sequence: TGTGCCAGCAGCGCCGGGACAGCGAACACTGAAGCTTTCTTT. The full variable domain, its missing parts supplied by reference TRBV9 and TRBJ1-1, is DSGVTQTPKHLITATGQRVTLRCSPRSGDLSVYWYQQSLDQGLQFLIQYYNGEERAKGNILERFSAQQFPDLHSELNLSSLELGDSALYFCASSAGTANTEAFFGQGTRLTVV.

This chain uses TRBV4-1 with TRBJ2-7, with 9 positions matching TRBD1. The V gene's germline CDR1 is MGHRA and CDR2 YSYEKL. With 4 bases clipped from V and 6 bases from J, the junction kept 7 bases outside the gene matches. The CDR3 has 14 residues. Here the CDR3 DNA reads TGCGCCAGCAGCCGGTTGGGACAGGGACGCGAGCAGTACTTC. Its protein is CASSRLGQGREQYF.

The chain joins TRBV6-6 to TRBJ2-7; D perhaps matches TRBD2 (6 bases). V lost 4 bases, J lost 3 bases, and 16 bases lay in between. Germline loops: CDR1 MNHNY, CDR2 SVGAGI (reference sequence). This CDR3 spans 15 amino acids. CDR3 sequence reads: CASSSTHWRGYEQYF. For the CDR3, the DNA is TGTGCCAGCAGTTCCACCCACTGGCGGGGCTACGAGCAGTACTTC.

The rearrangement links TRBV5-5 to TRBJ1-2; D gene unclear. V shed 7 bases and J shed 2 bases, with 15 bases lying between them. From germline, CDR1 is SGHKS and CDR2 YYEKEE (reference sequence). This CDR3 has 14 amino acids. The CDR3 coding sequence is TGTGCCAGCGTAGAGGGAGCACCAAACTATGGCTACACCTTC. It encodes CASVEGAPNYGYTF.

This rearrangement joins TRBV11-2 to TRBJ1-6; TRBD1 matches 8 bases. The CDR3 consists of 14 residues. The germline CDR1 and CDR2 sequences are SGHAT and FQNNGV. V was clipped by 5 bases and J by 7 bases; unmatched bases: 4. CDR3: CASSLRGRNSPLHF. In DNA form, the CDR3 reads TGTGCCAGCAGCCTCAGGGGGCGAAATTCACCCCTCCACTTT.

In DNA form, the CDR3 reads TGTGCCAGCAGTGAATACTTAACGGGGGGAAATGAAGCTTTCTTT. It is translated as CASSEYLTGGNEAFF. The chain couples TRBV2 to TRBJ1-1; weak D call: TRBD1 (5 bases). The V end was cut by 2 bases, the J end by 7 bases, with 17 bases between. CDR1 SNHLY and CDR2 FYNNEI come from the germline V gene. The CDR3 is made up of 15 amino acids.

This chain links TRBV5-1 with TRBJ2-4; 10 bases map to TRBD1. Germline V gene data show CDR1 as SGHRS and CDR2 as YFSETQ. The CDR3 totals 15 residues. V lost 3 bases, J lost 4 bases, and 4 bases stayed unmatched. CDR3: CASSSPGQGKNIQYF. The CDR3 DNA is TGCGCCAGCAGCTCTCCGGGACAGGGGAAAAACATTCAGTACTTC.